These T cell receptor beta chains were read from a single sample in a study of T cell changes during pregnancy in multiple sclerosis. Here immunoSEQ multiplex PCR was the method, and the copy in TCRdb shows in-frame clones only, minus some. The sample yields some 47,000 clones, more than 80% seen once. Sequenced material: CD8+ T cells from peripheral blood mononuclear cells, taken in the second trimester of pregnancy. Receptors originate from a female donor with multiple sclerosis, enrolled in a pregnancy study. The CDR3 runs from the conserved cysteine through the conserved F or W. A D gene is named only where the DNA matches it firmly. Clone size is stated in some rows and not others, as once, few, many or a class when expanded.

v_gene: TRBV5-6
j_gene: TRBJ1-2
d_gene: .
abundance: .
CDR3aa: CASSFSRPYGYTF
CDR3nt: TGTGCCAGCAGCTTTTCCAGGCCCTATGGCTACACCTTC

v_gene: TRBV6-6
j_gene: TRBJ2-1
d_gene: TRBD2
abundance: .
CDR3aa: CASSYTGGWYNEQFF
CDR3nt: TGTGCCAGCAGTTACACGGGAGGTTGGTACAATGAGCAGTTCTTC

v_gene: TRBV6-5
j_gene: TRBJ2-7
d_gene: TRBD2
abundance: .
CDR3aa: CASSYWTSGAYEQYF
CDR3nt: TGTGCCAGCAGTTACTGGACTAGCGGTGCCTACGAGCAGTACTTC

v_gene: TRBV9
j_gene: TRBJ2-1
d_gene: TRBD2
abundance: .
CDR3aa: CASSVGLGGTYNEQFF
CDR3nt: TGTGCCAGCAGCGTAGGTCTCGGGGGGACCTACAATGAGCAGTTCTTC

v_gene: TRBV5-1
j_gene: TRBJ2-7
d_gene: .
abundance: .
CDR3aa: CASSRIGGDEQYF
CDR3nt: TGCGCCAGCAGCCGGATAGGGGGGGACGAGCAGTACTTC

v_gene: TRBV25-1
j_gene: TRBJ2-2
d_gene: TRBD1
abundance: .
CDR3aa: CASSDSGTENTGELFF
CDR3nt: TGTGCCAGCAGTGACTCCGGGACAGAGAACACCGGGGAGCTGTTTTTT

v_gene: TRBV6-6
j_gene: TRBJ2-3
d_gene: .
abundance: .
CDR3aa: CASSYPYPPDTQYF
CDR3nt: TGTGCCAGCAGTTACCCCTACCCGCCGGATACGCAGTATTTT

v_gene: TRBV6-6
j_gene: TRBJ1-1
d_gene: TRBD1
abundance: .
CDR3aa: CASSYWDSVEAFF
CDR3nt: TGTGCCAGCAGTTACTGGGACAGCGTGGAAGCTTTCTTT

v_gene: TRBV5-6
j_gene: TRBJ1-2
d_gene: .
abundance: .
CDR3aa: CASSSGRGWGYTF
CDR3nt: TGTGCCAGCAGCTCGGGCAGGGGCTGGGGCTACACCTTC

v_gene: TRBV19
j_gene: TRBJ2-3
d_gene: .
abundance: .
CDR3aa: CASSIMGPDTQYF
CDR3nt: TGTGCCAGTAGTATAATGGGGCCAGATACGCAGTATTTT

v_gene: TRBV10-3
j_gene: TRBJ2-1
d_gene: TRBD2
abundance: .
CDR3aa: CAISSGGVNEQFF
CDR3nt: TGTGCCATCAGTAGCGGGGGGGTAAATGAGCAGTTCTTC

v_gene: TRBV19
j_gene: TRBJ2-3
d_gene: .
abundance: .
CDR3aa: CASSIFGLDTDTQYF
CDR3nt: TGTGCCAGTAGTATTTTCGGGTTAGATACAGATACGCAGTATTTT

v_gene: TRBV5-1
j_gene: TRBJ2-5
d_gene: .
abundance: .
CDR3aa: CASSLAGAGETQYF
CDR3nt: TGCGCCAGCAGCTTGGCTGGGGCCGGGGAGACCCAGTACTTC

v_gene: TRBV5-6
j_gene: TRBJ1-1
d_gene: TRBD1
abundance: .
CDR3aa: CASSFPGQGGTEAFF
CDR3nt: TGTGCCAGCAGCTTCCCGGGACAGGGGGGAACTGAAGCTTTCTTT

v_gene: TRBV7-8
j_gene: TRBJ2-7
d_gene: TRBD2
abundance: .
CDR3aa: CASSLELTSGGPGYEQYF
CDR3nt: TGTGCCAGCAGCTTAGAGTTGACTAGCGGGGGCCCAGGCTACGAGCAGTACTTC

v_gene: TRBV6-5
j_gene: TRBJ2-7
d_gene: .
abundance: .
CDR3aa: CASGPYREHYEQYF
CDR3nt: TGTGCCAGCGGCCCGTACCGGGAACACTACGAGCAGTACTTC

v_gene: TRBV5-4
j_gene: TRBJ2-3
d_gene: .
abundance: once
CDR3aa: CASSDSPGLDTQYF
CDR3nt: TGTGCCAGCAGCGACTCCCCAGGGTTGGATACGCAGTATTTT

v_gene: TRBV5-1
j_gene: TRBJ1-1
d_gene: .
abundance: .
CDR3aa: CASSLTGTEAFF
CDR3nt: TGCGCCAGCAGCTTGACAGGGACTGAAGCTTTCTTT

v_gene: TRBV7-8
j_gene: TRBJ2-6
d_gene: .
abundance: once
CDR3aa: CASSSPAGANVLTF
CDR3nt: TGTGCCAGCAGCTCCCCCGCTGGGGCCAACGTCCTGACTTTC

v_gene: TRBV10-3
j_gene: TRBJ2-7
d_gene: TRBD1
abundance: once
CDR3aa: CAISHKQGDPYEQYF
CDR3nt: TGTGCCATCAGCCACAAACAGGGGGACCCCTACGAGCAGTACTTC

v_gene: TRBV27
j_gene: TRBJ1-6
d_gene: .
abundance: .
CDR3aa: CASSWGQENSPLHF
CDR3nt: TGTGCCAGCAGTTGGGGACAAGAAAATTCACCCCTCCACTTT

v_gene: TRBV4-1
j_gene: TRBJ2-7
d_gene: .
abundance: once
CDR3aa: CASSQVSGGEQYF
CDR3nt: TGCGCCAGCAGCCAAGTATCGGGTGGGGAGCAGTACTTC

v_gene: TRBV6-4
j_gene: TRBJ2-1
d_gene: .
abundance: .
CDR3aa: CASSDNEVDEQFF
CDR3nt: TGTGCCAGCAGTGACAACGAGGTCGATGAGCAGTTCTTC

v_gene: TRBV5-4
j_gene: TRBJ2-5
d_gene: .
abundance: .
CDR3aa: CASSLGYRVEEETQYF
CDR3nt: TGTGCCAGCAGCTTGGGGTACAGGGTCGAAGAAGAGACCCAGTACTTC

v_gene: TRBV29-1
j_gene: TRBJ2-3
d_gene: TRBD2
abundance: .
CDR3aa: CSVEAPWTSGGFTDTQYF
CDR3nt: TGCAGCGTTGAAGCACCCTGGACTAGCGGGGGATTCACAGATACGCAGTATTTT

v_gene: TRBV15
j_gene: TRBJ1-1
d_gene: .
abundance: .
CDR3aa: CATSIFPTMNTEAFF
CDR3nt: TGTGCCACCAGCATATTCCCCACAATGAACACTGAAGCTTTCTTT

v_gene: TRBV30
j_gene: TRBJ1-1
d_gene: .
abundance: .
CDR3aa: CAWSGPLIANTEAFF
CDR3nt: TGTGCCTGGAGTGGCCCCCTGATAGCGAACACTGAAGCTTTCTTT